This section outlines one TCR beta chain sequence together with its context. Its target is not known. This table comes from immunoSEQ multiplex PCR, and its TCRdb copy is limited to in-frame clones, with some not included. The data contain approximately 97,000 clones, 91% of them singletons. The sample is drawn from a study of T cell responses to AZD1222 COVID-19 vaccine. General study results and limits: Among the donors, most were white British and more were female, and clonal diversity was possibly underestimated.

This CDR3 region has 14 residues. CDR1 and CDR2 (germline): MNHNY, SVGAGI (reference sequence). Trimming shortened V by 11 bases and J by 2 bases, and 17 bases separated the two germline ends. The material sequenced was peripheral blood, taken on day 0 of AZD1222 vaccination. The genes are TRBV6-6 and TRBJ2-3, with D possibly matching TRBD2 (7 bases). This clonotype originated in an adult in good health. CDR3 DNA sequence: TGTGCCTCCAAGGTGGGGGGGCACACAGATACGCAGTATTTT. Protein: CASKVGGHTDTQYF.